The clone carrying this T cell receptor (beta chain) was detected a few times. This record comes from a study of T-cell memory formation after mild COVID-19. Germline V gives CDR1 MNHNY, CDR2 SVGAGI (reference sequence). The CDR3 consists of 15 residues. Trimming pared 2 bases from V and 0 bases from J, leaving 8 bases between. TCRdb recomputed calls from the 5' RACE reads with MiXCR, one row per CDR3 protein. The sample lists 380,000 or so distinct CDR3 sequences; approximately 14% were seen once. This chain links TRBV6-6 with TRBJ1-3, with a possible D match to TRBD1 (6 bases). The sequence derives from a man between 18 and 29 years old who had mild COVID-19 (a few samples of this study predate the infection). Cell type and time point are not known. Material: PBMCs or a T cell subset sorted from them (not recorded which). As DNA, the CDR3 is TGTGCCAGCAGTTACGAACAGGGCTCTGGAAACACCATATATTTT. This translates into CASSYEQGSGNTIYF.